The T cell receptor beta chain described here comes from a study of shared T cell receptors in the human thymus. V gave up 4 bases and J gave up 1 base, with 12 bases separating them. The CDR3 consists of 14 residues. Per germline, CDR1 SGHTS and CDR2 YDEGEE. The assay was immunoSEQ multiplex PCR, and TCRdb's table has in-frame clones only and misses some. The table has under 450,000 clones, around 93% seen once. This clone was recorded only once. This sequence originates from a human donor. The chain uses TRBV5-8 and TRBJ2-7; D perhaps matches TRBD2 (6 bases). The sequenced material came from thymocytes. The CDR3 DNA reads TGTGCCAGCAGCAGGGACTTTCGGTCCTACGAGCAGTACTTC. Translated: CASSRDFRSYEQYF.